The 19 T cell receptor beta chains in this list originate from one sample, sequenced in a study of CD8 T cells in ankylosing spondylitis. TCRdb recomputed calls from the 5' RACE reads with MiXCR, one row per CDR3 protein. The sample consists of about 230,000 distinct CDR3 sequences, 8.2% of them appearing once. The sequencing sample was made of blood, either unsorted or a sorted T cell fraction (not recorded which). The receptors here all came from a female donor with ankylosing spondylitis or in good health (not recorded which).

This rearrangement joins TRBV18 to TRBJ2-7, with 7 bases identical to TRBD2. The germline V gene encodes CDR1 KGHSH and CDR2 LQKENI. Trimming at V came to 8 bases and at J to 4 bases, leaving 8 bases not matched to a gene. CDR3 length: 13 amino acids. The CDR3 nucleotides read TGTGCCAGCCGGGAGGAAGGGAGGTACGAGCAGTACTTC. It is translated as CASREEGRYEQYF.

This clonotype has at least ten counts. The chain employs TRBV6-2 or TRBV6-3 and TRBJ2-1; 8 nucleotides align to TRBD2. The germline V gene encodes CDR1 MNHEY and CDR2 SVGEGT. The V segment lost 6 bases and the J segment 5 bases; nucleotides outside the gene matches: 15. The CDR3 length is 17 residues. The CDR3 is CASSSLLAGKRNNEQFF. As DNA, the CDR3 is TGTGCCAGCAGCTCCCTTTTAGCGGGAAAAAGAAACAATGAGCAGTTCTTC.

This clonotype was picked up many times. The rearrangement links TRBV29-1 to TRBJ2-1; 11 bases line up with TRBD2. Trimming took 8 bases from V and 0 from J; bases not matched to a gene: 9. The CDR3 runs to 16 residues. Germline CDR1 and CDR2: SQVTM and ANQGSEA. The CDR3 reads CSWTSGPFSSYNEQFF. Written as DNA, the CDR3 is TGCAGCTGGACTAGCGGGCCGTTCAGCTCCTACAATGAGCAGTTCTTC.

This clonotype was observed at least ten times. V usage is TRBV4-3 and J usage is TRBJ2-7; 14 nucleotides line up with TRBD2. J was trimmed by 4 bases and V by 1 base; bases with no gene match: 6. The CDR3 loop spans 17 amino acids. Per the germline V gene, CDR1 is LGHNA and CDR2 is YSLEER. The CDR3 protein is CASSQGGGLAGVYEQYF. The CDR3 DNA sequence: TGCGCCAGCAGCCAAGGGGGGGGACTAGCGGGAGTTTACGAGCAGTACTTC.

This clonotype was observed many times. The V call is TRBV27, the J call TRBJ2-1, with 10 bases that match TRBD2. Germline V CDR1 and CDR2: MNHEY, SMNVEV (reference sequence). The CDR3 runs 17 residues. J lost 6 bases, V lost 6 bases, and 14 bases had no gene match. CDR3 nucleotide sequence: TGTGCCAGCAGAAAATTAGCGGGAGGACGATTCGGCAATGAGCAGTTCTTC. This translates into CASRKLAGGRFGNEQFF.

This clonotype was observed at least ten times. The chain uses TRBV14 and TRBJ2-7; 12 bases are a match to TRBD1. Looked up from germline, CDR1 is SGHDN and CDR2 is FVKESK. Losses at the gene ends were 6 bases for V and 5 bases for J; bases not matched to a gene: 5. This CDR3 contains 14 residues. The CDR3 loop reads CASSLGQGAHEQYF. Written as DNA, the CDR3 is TGTGCCAGCAGTTTGGGACAGGGGGCCCACGAGCAGTACTTC.

This clonotype was detected many times. This chain links TRBV20-1 with TRBJ2-7, with D unresolved. Trimming removed 5 bases from V and 0 bases from J, with 11 bases in between. CDR3 size: 13 residues. CDR1 and CDR2 (germline): DFQATT, SNEGSKA (reference sequence). CDR3: CSAQGRASYEQYF. Written as DNA, the CDR3 is TGCAGTGCTCAAGGACGGGCCTCCTACGAGCAGTACTTC.

Concerning this clonotype: A much larger clone lies one base from this, so it may be a read error. The CDR3 DNA follows: TGTGCCAGCAGCCCCCAGGGGGAGGGCGAGCAGTTCTTC. It specifies CASSPQGEGEQFF. The chain combines TRBV6-1 with TRBJ2-1; D tentatively fits TRBD1 or TRBD2 (7 bases each). V was cut by 6 bases and J by 10 bases, with 16 bases left in between. Germline values: CDR1 MNHNS, CDR2 SASEGT. This CDR3 has 13 amino acids.

This clonotype was picked up many times. The genes are TRBV6-5 and TRBJ2-1, with 11 bases matching TRBD2. The CDR3 spans 17 residues. In germline, CDR1 is MNHEY, CDR2 SVGAGI. V was pared by 0 bases and J by 7 bases, with 8 bases of the junction left unmatched. The CDR3 DNA reads as TGTGCCAGCAGTTACTCCCATAGCGGGAGGGCCGGTAATGAGCAGTTCTTC. The encoded protein is CASSYSHSGRAGNEQFF.

Only a few counts were recorded for this clonotype. The rearrangement links TRBV4-3 to TRBJ2-7; 7 bases align to TRBD1. This CDR3 spans 15 amino acids. Germline CDR1 LGHNA, CDR2 YSLEER. With V trimmed by 1 base and J by 3 bases, 6 bases remained unmatched. The DNA for the CDR3 is TGCGCCAGCAGCCAAGGGGGACCAGGGGGCTACGAGCAGTACTTC. This gives the protein CASSQGGPGGYEQYF.

The sample holds many counts of this clonotype. The V call is TRBV20-1, the J call TRBJ2-5; TRBD2 matches at 10 bases. The germline V gene encodes CDR1 DFQATT and CDR2 SNEGSKA (reference sequence). V was pared by 3 bases and J by 4 bases, with 5 bases of the junction left unmatched. The CDR3 is made up of 14 amino acids. CDR3 region: CSASLAGVRETQYF. The CDR3 nucleotides are TGCAGTGCTAGCCTAGCGGGAGTCAGAGAGACCCAGTACTTC.

This clonotype was found many times. V gene TRBV9 combines with J gene TRBJ1-1; D not resolved. The CDR3 has 14 amino acids. Trimming shortened V by 4 bases and J by 4 bases, and 14 bases separated the two germline ends. The germline gives CDR1 SGDLS, CDR2 YYNGEE. CDR3 coding DNA: TGTGCCAGCAGCTCGCAGGTTCGTGGCACTGAAGCTTTCTTT. Protein: CASSSQVRGTEAFF.

In its sample, this clonotype was seen many times. The chain has TRBV6-5 and TRBJ2-4; TRBD2 matches 10 bases. The CDR3 extends over 19 amino acids. J was trimmed by 2 bases and V by 2 bases; bases with no gene match: 12. The V gene's germline CDR1 is MNHEY and CDR2 SVGAGI. In DNA, the CDR3 is TGTGCCAGCAGTTACCCGGAGGGAGCGGGAGGGGAGACCAAAAACATTCAGTACTTC. It specifies CASSYPEGAGGETKNIQYF.

This clonotype was recorded at least ten times. As DNA, the CDR3 is TGTGCCAGCAGCCCCCCTTCATACAGGTCCTACAATGAGCAGTTCTTC. Translation: CASSPPSYRSYNEQFF. This chain joins TRBV9 and TRBJ2-1, with a tentative D call TRBD1 (5 bases). There are 16 residues in the CDR3. Germline V CDR1 and CDR2: SGDLS, YYNGEE. Trimming stripped 4 bases from V and 1 base from J, with 15 bases between.

The J gene is TRBJ2-5, the V gene TRBV3-1; TRBD1 might be the D (5 bases). CDR3 length: 13 amino acids. In germline, CDR1 is LGHDT, CDR2 YNNKEL (reference sequence). The germline V and J ends were trimmed by 8 bases and 1 base, with 11 bases remaining between them. CDR3 DNA sequence: TGTGCCAGCTCCAAGCAGGGCCAAGAGACCCAGTACTTC. Translation: CASSKQGQETQYF.

Notes on this clonotype: A much larger clone lies one base from this, so it may be a read error. The chain recombines TRBV12-3 or TRBV12-4 with TRBJ2-7, with 14 bases that match TRBD2. The CDR3 consists of 18 residues. The CDR3, as DNA: TGTGCCAGCAGTTTTCTTGGGACTAGCGGGAGAGGAGGGTACGCGCAGTACTTC. This gives the protein CASSFLGTSGRGGYAQYF.

This clonotype has a count of ten or more. V usage is TRBV19 and J usage is TRBJ2-1; TRBD1 matches at 9 bases. The CDR3 is made up of 13 amino acids. With V trimmed by 5 bases and J by 7 bases, 3 bases remained unmatched. Germline V gene sequence: CDR1 LNHDA, CDR2 SQIVND (reference sequence). CDR3: CASSSTGGNEQFF. Written as DNA, the CDR3 is TGTGCCAGTAGTTCGACAGGGGGGAATGAGCAGTTCTTC.

Ten or more counts support this clonotype. V usage is TRBV27 and J usage is TRBJ1-2; D remains ambiguous. Germline loops: CDR1 MNHEY, CDR2 SMNVEV (reference sequence). V shed 2 bases and J shed 0 bases, with 7 bases lying between them. This CDR3 is built from 14 residues. Written as DNA, the CDR3 is TGTGCCAGCAGTTTAGGGCCAGCTAACTATGGCTACACCTTC. This translates into CASSLGPANYGYTF.

This clonotype turned up a few times. The rearrangement links TRBV2 to TRBJ2-5, with D possibly matching TRBD2 (6 bases). The CDR3 consists of 15 residues. V shed 3 bases and J shed 4 bases, with 15 bases lying between them. Per germline, CDR1 SNHLY and CDR2 FYNNEI. This CDR3 is CASSEGRGLSETQYF. CDR3 nucleotide sequence: TGTGCCAGCAGTGAGGGTCGGGGACTCTCAGAGACCCAGTACTTC.